The table lists the clone carrying this TCR beta chain with many counts. Its antigen is unidentified. The CDR3 is 15 amino acids. V shed 5 bases, J shed 8 bases, and the junction held 11 bases outside the gene matches. This record comes from a study of blood T cells in healthy people across ages. Study conclusions and caveats: Unsorted PBMCs ruled out conclusive naive versus antigen-experienced comparison. A roughly linear age-dependent decrease characterized TCR beta diversity per million T cells.

It was with a sample-barcoded 5' primer and a J-beta primer mix that a second PCR of about 7 to 12 cycles was run. A single record per CDR3 protein comes from TCRdb applying MiXCR to the 5' RACE reads. The sample contains hundreds of thousands of distinct CDR3 sequences, about a third of which appear only once. The total RNA that was extracted per sample amounted to at least 6 micrograms. V and J are TRBV12-3 or TRBV12-4 and TRBJ1-2; 10 bases align to TRBD1. The specimen was blood. The receptor comes from a woman older than 75 in good health. CDR3 DNA sequence: TGTGCCAGCAGTCCTAGACCGGGACAGGGGACGGGCTACACCTTC. Amino acid sequence: CASSPRPGQGTGYTF.